These 6 T cell receptor beta chains share one sample of origin, sequenced in a study of CD8 T cells in ankylosing spondylitis. Study-level results: Roughly eight highly homologous variants made up a TCR beta motif that seemed to typify ankylosing spondylitis blood.

Their antigen targets remain unknown. TCRdb processed the 5' RACE reads anew with MiXCR; each CDR3 protein has one entry. The data hold 470,000 or so distinct CDR3 sequences, with approximately 26% observed a single time. Sequencing was performed on blood, either unsorted or a sorted T cell fraction (not recorded which). These receptors came from a male donor with ankylosing spondylitis.

Only a few counts were recorded for this clonotype. The gene calls are TRBV11-2 and TRBJ2-7; TRBD1 agrees at 8 bases. The length of the CDR3 is 15 residues. Looked up from germline, CDR1 is SGHAT and CDR2 is FQNNGV. V gave up 3 bases and J gave up 0 bases; unmatched junction bases: 4. Here the CDR3 reads CASSFDRGASYEQYF. The CDR3 DNA is TGTGCCAGCAGCTTCGACAGGGGCGCCTCCTACGAGCAGTACTTC. Full variable domain (missing parts from reference TRBV11-2 and TRBJ2-7): EAGVAQSPRYKIIEKRQSVAFWCNPISGHATLYWYQQILGQGPKLLIQFQNNGVVDDSQLPKDRFSAERLKGVDSTLKIQPAKLEDSAVYLCASSFDRGASYEQYFGPGTRLTVT.

This clonotype was detected only a few times. This sequence joins TRBV18 and TRBJ2-7; D call uncertain. The germline CDR1 and CDR2 sequences are KGHSH and LQKENI. V shed 0 bases and J shed 3 bases, with 6 bases lying between them. This CDR3 has 13 residues. The CDR3 here is CASSPPGNYEQYV. In DNA, the CDR3 is TGTGCCAGCTCACCACCGGGAAACTACGAGCAGTACGTC.

This clonotype occurred a few times. The chain is built from TRBV30 and TRBJ2-1; D unclear. The CDR3 runs 11 residues. Trimming pared 4 bases from V and 9 bases from J, leaving 10 bases between. CDR1 is GTSNPN, CDR2 SVGIG, per germline (reference sequence). The CDR3 coding sequence is TGTGCCTGGAACCTCTACGGTGAGCAGTTCTTC. Translating gives CAWNLYGEQFF.

V usage is TRBV29-1 and J usage is TRBJ2-1; D is possibly TRBD1 (7 bases). There are 13 residues in the CDR3. Germline CDR1 and CDR2: SQVTM and ANQGSEA. The CDR3 reads CSGGGTVYNEQFF. DNA for the CDR3: TGCAGTGGAGGAGGGACAGTTTACAATGAGCAGTTCTTC.

The chain recombines TRBV11-2 with TRBJ2-1, with D unclear. Per the germline V gene, CDR1 is SGHAT and CDR2 is FQNNGV. The CDR3 length is 15 residues. The V end lost 6 bases, the J end lost 0 bases, and 12 bases lay between the germline ends. CDR3: CASRRPEASYNEQFF. The CDR3 bases are TGTGCCAGCAGGAGGCCTGAGGCCTCCTACAATGAGCAGTTCTTC.

The rearrangement uses TRBV7-2 and TRBJ1-5; tentatively, D is TRBD1 (5 bases). The CDR3 contains 15 residues. V shed 4 bases and J shed 4 bases, with 14 bases lying between them. Per the germline V gene, CDR1 is SGHTA and CDR2 is FQGNSA. The chain's CDR3 is CASSSMGQPNQPQHF. DNA for the CDR3: TGTGCCAGCAGCTCGATGGGGCAGCCAAATCAGCCCCAGCATTTT.